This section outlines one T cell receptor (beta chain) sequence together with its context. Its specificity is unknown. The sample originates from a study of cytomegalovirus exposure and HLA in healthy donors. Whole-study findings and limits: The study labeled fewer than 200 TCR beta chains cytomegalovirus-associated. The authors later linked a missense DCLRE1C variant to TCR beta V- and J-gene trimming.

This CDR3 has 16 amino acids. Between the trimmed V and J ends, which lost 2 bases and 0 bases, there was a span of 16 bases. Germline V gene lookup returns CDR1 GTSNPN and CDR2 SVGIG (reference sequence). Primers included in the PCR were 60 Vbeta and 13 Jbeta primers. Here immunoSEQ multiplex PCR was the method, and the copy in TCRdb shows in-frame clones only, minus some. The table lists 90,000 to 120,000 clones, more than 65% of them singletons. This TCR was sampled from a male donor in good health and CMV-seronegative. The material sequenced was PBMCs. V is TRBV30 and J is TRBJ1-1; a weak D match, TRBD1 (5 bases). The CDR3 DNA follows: TGTGCCTGGAGTCCCCGGGACTGGTTCATGAACACTGAAGCTTTCTTT. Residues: CAWSPRDWFMNTEAFF.